The clone carrying this TCR beta chain was observed a few times. Its antigen is still unknown. This sample was taken from a study of T-cell memory formation after mild COVID-19. Study-level background: Across donors, TCR clusters were largely donor specific. Findings of the study overall: Clones shrinking from day 15 to 85 showed even CD4/CD8 mixes; later expanders tilted CD4+. Prior to infection, memory already included some responding clones, suggesting cross-reactive memory joined.

V shed 0 bases, J shed 5 bases, and the junction held 3 bases outside the gene matches. This CDR3 contains 15 residues. The germline gives CDR1 SGHNT, CDR2 YYREEE (reference sequence). Using constant-segment primers, 5'RACE produced TCR alpha and TCR beta cDNA libraries carrying sample barcodes and UMIs. TCRdb re-derived calls from the 5' RACE reads in MiXCR, one entry per CDR3 protein. In the table there are 580,000 or so distinct CDR3 sequences, 15% to 20% of which are singletons. What was sequenced was PBMCs or a T cell subset sorted from them (not recorded which). V usage is TRBV5-4 and J usage is TRBJ2-1; 9 nucleotides align to TRBD2. This TCR derives from an adult woman who had mild COVID-19 (a few samples of this study predate the infection). Cell type and time point are not known. The CDR3: CASSLVAGDNNEQFF. CDR3 nucleotides: TGTGCCAGCAGCTTGGTAGCGGGGGATAACAATGAGCAGTTCTTC.